The 10 T cell receptor beta chains below come from one sample, sequenced in a study of cytomegalovirus exposure and HLA in healthy donors. It was with 60 Vbeta and 13 Jbeta primers that the PCR ran. Sequenced by immunoSEQ multiplex PCR; TCRdb stores in-frame clones only, minus some. The table lists more than 70,000 clones. The specimen was PBMCs. The receptors originated from a woman in her sixties or seventies in good health and CMV-seronegative.

The gene calls are TRBV6-5 and TRBJ1-1; a weak D match, TRBD1 (6 bases). Germline V gene sequence: CDR1 MNHEY, CDR2 SVGAGI. The CDR3 contains 14 residues. V was clipped by 0 bases and J by 4 bases, with 9 bases between them. The CDR3 loop is CASSYSQGGTEAFF. Written as DNA, the CDR3 is TGTGCCAGCAGTTACTCACAGGGCGGCACTGAAGCTTTCTTT.

The chain joins TRBV6-1 to TRBJ1-2; D ambiguous. The V and J ends lost 8 bases and 4 bases respectively, with 14 bases between them. This CDR3 has 13 residues. Germline-derived CDR1 and CDR2 are MNHNS and SASEGT. The CDR3 reads CASELTKIYGYTF. Written as DNA, the CDR3 is TGTGCCAGCGAGTTGACTAAGATCTATGGCTACACCTTC.

This sequence joins TRBV5-1 and TRBJ2-1; no definite D call. Per the germline V gene, CDR1 is SGHRS and CDR2 is YFSETQ. The V end was cut by 1 base, the J end by 5 bases, with 7 bases between. The CDR3 runs 13 residues. The CDR3 sequence: CASSLFGDNEQFF. In DNA form, the CDR3 reads TGCGCCAGCAGCTTGTTTGGAGACAATGAGCAGTTCTTC.

The CDR3 sequence: CASMGTFSYEQYF. The CDR3 DNA reads as TGTGCCAGCATGGGGACATTTTCCTACGAGCAGTACTTC. This rearrangement joins TRBV28 to TRBJ2-5; weak D call: TRBD1 (6 bases). The J call may be mistaken, given a closer DNA end match to TRBJ2-7. Looked up from germline, CDR1 is MDHEN and CDR2 is SYDVKM. This CDR3 comprises 13 residues.

The V and J genes are TRBV2 and TRBJ2-1; TRBD2 matches at 9 bases. Losses at the gene ends were 5 bases for V and 7 bases for J; bases not matched to a gene: 6. The CDR3 is 14 amino acids. CDR1 is SNHLY, CDR2 FYNNEI, per germline. This chain's CDR3 is CASSLRLAVNEQFF. In DNA, the CDR3 is TGTGCCAGCAGTCTCAGACTAGCGGTGAATGAGCAGTTCTTC.

This CDR3 reads CASSELGLAGGEQYF. The CDR3 DNA sequence: TGTGCCAGCAGTGAACTGGGACTAGCGGGAGGGGAGCAGTACTTC. The chain joins TRBV6-1 to TRBJ2-7, with 16 bases identical to TRBD2. This CDR3 spans 15 amino acids. The germline gives CDR1 MNHNS, CDR2 SASEGT. V lost 2 bases, J lost 7 bases, and 2 bases stayed unmatched.

The chain has TRBV4-1 and TRBJ1-5, with D uncertain. V gave up 2 bases and J gave up 6 bases, with 17 bases separating them. This CDR3 comprises 16 residues. Germline V gives CDR1 MGHRA, CDR2 YSYEKL. CDR3 sequence reads: CASSQNEGDSGQPQHF. DNA of the CDR3: TGCGCCAGCAGCCAAAATGAGGGTGATTCGGGTCAGCCCCAGCATTTT.

This chain connects TRBV11-3 to TRBJ1-1; D is ambiguous. Germline V gene sequence: CDR1 SGHNT, CDR2 YENEEA. Trimming stripped 2 bases from V and 0 bases from J, with 10 bases between. CDR3 length equals 15 residues. The CDR3 region is CASSLTGDVNTEAFF. As DNA, the CDR3 is TGTGCCAGCAGCTTAACGGGTGATGTGAACACTGAAGCTTTCTTT.

CDR3 residues: CASSVTSGRSVGELFF. The CDR3 coding sequence is TGTGCCAGCAGCGTGACTAGCGGGAGGTCGGTCGGGGAGCTGTTTTTT. The chain employs TRBV9 and TRBJ2-2; 13 positions agree with TRBD2. V gave up 2 bases and J gave up 7 bases; unmatched junction bases: 5. The CDR3 runs to 16 residues. In germline, CDR1 is SGDLS, CDR2 YYNGEE.

J is TRBJ2-1 and V is TRBV6-5; a weak D match, TRBD1 (5 bases). The germline V gene has CDR1 MNHEY and CDR2 SVGAGI. The CDR3 sequence is 15 residues long. Trimming removed 2 bases from V and 1 base from J, with 9 bases in between. The chain's CDR3 is CASSYGAASYNEQFF. CDR3 sequence (DNA): TGTGCCAGCAGTTACGGGGCCGCTTCCTACAATGAGCAGTTCTTC.